This T cell receptor beta chain is drawn from a study of blood T cell repertoires in COVID-19. On the study more broadly: Samples came from the United States, Italy and Spain, spanning acute and convalescent COVID-19.

Generated by immunoSEQ multiplex PCR, the TCRdb table keeps only in-frame clones and is missing some. Seen here are 410,000 or so clones, 75% to 90% observed once, and the top ten hold approximately 1.5%. The sample was peripheral blood. This TCR was sampled from a woman aged 40 to 50 with COVID-19, enrolled during active disease.

CDR3: CASSPREANEQYF. The CDR3, as DNA: TGTGCCAGCTCACCACGGGAGGCCAACGAGCAGTACTTC. The V gene is TRBV18, the J gene TRBJ2-7; a possible D gene is TRBD2 (6 bases). Per the germline V gene, CDR1 is KGHSH and CDR2 is LQKENI. The germline V and J ends were trimmed by 1 base and 5 bases, with 9 bases remaining between them. This CDR3 contains 13 residues.